The present T cell receptor (beta chain) was sequenced within a study of OX40 agonist ivuxolimab in advanced cancers. Generated by immunoSEQ multiplex PCR, the TCRdb table keeps only in-frame clones and is missing some. The data show some 140,000 clones, 90% seen once. Study-wide findings and caveats: Mean expanded clone counts were higher in CD8+ than CD4+ T cells.

The table lists this clone with a few counts. The antigen is undetermined. The clonotype was recovered from an adult with an advanced solid tumor such as melanoma, head and neck, liver or kidney cancer. The material sequenced was CD4+ or CD8+ T cells sorted from blood, taken in a trial of the OX40 agonist ivuxolimab.

The CDR3 loop reads CASSSEYGSPLHF. CDR3 nucleotide sequence: TGTGCCAGCAGTTCGGAGTATGGCTCTCCCCTCCACTTT. J is TRBJ1-6 and V is TRBV6-5; unclear D gene. The CDR3 is 13 residues long. Trimming cost V 4 bases and J 13 bases, with 14 bases left between them. CDR1 and CDR2 (germline): MNHEY, SVGAGI.